These T cell receptor beta chains were read from a single sample in a study of shared clonotypes between healthy human individuals. Method: immunoSEQ multiplex PCR; TCRdb's copy keeps in-frame clones and lacks some. This sample yields about 490,000 clones, of which around three quarters are seen a single time; approximately 12% belongs to the top ten. Sample: PBMCs. Receptors originate from a woman aged 35 to 49 in good health. Some clones in this sample may be carry-over from other donors' samples. Both conserved end residues are part of each CDR3. The D gene is left open where the match is weak. Clone sizes are given selectively: once, few, many, or a class where the clone is expanded.

CDR3 length	V gene	clone size	J gene	D gene	CDR3 protein	CDR3 DNA
16	TRBV9	.	TRBJ2-1	TRBD2	CASSVGLAGANNEQFF	TGTGCCAGCAGCGTAGGACTAGCGGGAGCTAACAATGAGCAGTTCTTC
16	TRBV10-2	.	TRBJ2-3	TRBD2	CASSDSSGPSTDTQYF	TGCGCCAGCAGTGATTCTAGCGGGCCTAGCACAGATACGCAGTATTTT
20	TRBV27	many	TRBJ2-2	.	CASSLSGDLDLLSNTGELFF	TGTGCCAGCAGTTTATCCGGGGATTTGGATCTCCTCTCGAACACCGGGGAGCTGTTTTTT
16	TRBV11-2	.	TRBJ2-1	.	CASSLVGLGAYNEQFF	TGTGCCAGCAGCTTAGTGGGGCTAGGGGCCTACAATGAGCAGTTCTTC
13	TRBV25-1	.	TRBJ2-7	.	CASGETSSYEQYF	TGTGCCAGCGGAGAGACGAGCTCCTACGAGCAGTACTTC
14	TRBV5-4	.	TRBJ2-7	.	CASSATRANYEQYF	TGTGCCAGCAGCGCCACCCGGGCCAACTACGAGCAGTACTTC
13	TRBV6-1	few	TRBJ2-1	.	CASVGRTDNEQFF	TGTGCCAGCGTGGGACGGACGGACAATGAGCAGTTCTTC
16	TRBV10-3	.	TRBJ2-1	TRBD2	CAIRFTSGRGDNEQFF	TGTGCCATCCGGTTCACTAGCGGGCGTGGCGACAATGAGCAGTTCTTC
14	TRBV6-4	.	TRBJ2-2	.	CASSDGSEHRGAVF	TGTGCCAGCAGTGACGGCTCCGAACACCGGGGAGCTGTTTTT
13	TRBV18	.	TRBJ2-3	.	CASSPSATDTQYF	TGTGCCAGCTCCCCCTCGGCCACAGATACGCAGTATTTT
15	TRBV11-3	.	TRBJ2-7	TRBD2	CASSPGRTSGYEQYF	TGTGCCAGCAGCCCCGGACGGACTAGCGGCTACGAGCAGTACTTC